The TCR beta chain under discussion was sequenced for a study of T-cell reconstitution after alpha-beta-depleted transplantation in children. Study-wide findings and caveats: Expanded graft clones, several hundred of them, were reportedly the source of alpha-beta T cells about two months after transplant.

The junction had 9 bases not matched to a gene; V was cut back by 4 bases and J by 5 bases. The CDR3 is made up of 16 amino acids. CDR1 and CDR2 (germline): LGHNA, YSLEER. A note on this clonotype: As yet, its antigen is unknown.

Unique molecular identifiers were used to barcode this TCRbeta library. TCRdb reanalysed the PCR reads using MiXCR and keeps one entry per CDR3 protein. The sample has 100,000 to 150,000 distinct CDR3 sequences, 20% to 25% seen once; the top ten hold about 10%. The chain uses TRBV4-3 and TRBJ2-3, with TRBD2 identical over 10 bases. Sequenced material: PBMCs, mostly from graft donor cells, taken 180 days after TCRalphabeta/CD19-depleted stem cell transplant. This receptor was obtained from a male patient aged 2-9 years who had a stem cell transplant for chronic granulomatous disease, so the T cells may come from the graft donor. CDR3 loop: CASSRRAGGRVDTQYF. The CDR3 region has the DNA TGCGCCAGCAGCCGGAGAGCGGGGGGGCGCGTAGATACGCAGTATTTT.